The 23 T cell receptor beta chains listed next were all sequenced from one sample in a study of blood T cell repertoires in COVID-19 (dated by TCRdb to the early 2020s). Libraries were prepared through the immunoSEQ multiplex PCR assay. Entries here come from immuneACCESS through TCRdb and include only in-frame sequences with V and J called. Some clones fail to appear in such tables; in the studies checked, an unresolved V gene covers under half of the shortfall, and the cause of the remainder is unknown. Across this sample there are about 160,000 clones, with approximately 92% seen only once. The top ten clones comprise roughly 4.4% of the sample. The specimen was peripheral blood. All receptors derive from a woman aged 45-59 years with acute or convalescent COVID-19.

This rearrangement joins TRBV4-3 to TRBJ2-1, with 9 bases matching TRBD2. The germline gives CDR1 LGHNA, CDR2 YSLEER. This CDR3 has 16 residues. The trim removed 0 bases at V and 6 bases at J, leaving 6 bases unmatched. As DNA, the CDR3 is TGCGCCAGCAGCCAAGATTCTAGCGGGATAATCAATGAGCAGTTCTTC. Protein product: CASSQDSSGIINEQFF.

The chain joins TRBV5-1 to TRBJ2-2, with D maybe TRBD2 (5 bases). CDR3 length: 15 residues. Between the trimmed V and J ends, which lost 2 bases and 4 bases, there was a span of 12 bases. Germline loops: CDR1 SGHRS, CDR2 YFSETQ. For the CDR3, the DNA is TGCGCCAGCAGCTTAGGAGGCTATACCACCGGGGAGCTGTTTTTT. Translated, it gives CASSLGGYTTGELFF.

The CDR3 nucleotides are TGTGCCAGCAGCCCGATTGGGGGGTATGGCTACACCTTC. Translation gives CASSPIGGYGYTF. The V and J genes are TRBV27 and TRBJ1-2; TRBD1 is a possible D gene (5 bases). This CDR3 contains 13 residues. Between the trimmed V and J ends, which lost 6 bases and 5 bases, there was a span of 13 bases. The germline gives CDR1 MNHEY, CDR2 SMNVEV (reference sequence).

The rearrangement joins TRBV7-9 to TRBJ1-5; no clear D gene. Looked up from germline, CDR1 is SEHNR and CDR2 is FQNEAQ (reference sequence). The V gene lost 1 base and the J gene lost 9 bases, with 19 bases spanning the gap. The CDR3 runs to 16 residues. The CDR3 region is CASSLGRDGRLGPQHF. CDR3 bases: TGTGCCAGCAGCTTAGGTCGGGATGGGCGTTTGGGGCCCCAGCATTTT.

The J gene is TRBJ2-5, the V gene TRBV6-2 or TRBV6-3; TRBD2 might be the D (6 bases). Trimming removed 0 bases at V and 6 bases at J, with 14 bases between. This CDR3 spans 15 amino acids. The germline CDR1 and CDR2 sequences are MNHEY and SVGEGT. CDR3 sequence reads: CASSYSKEGRKTQYF. In DNA, the CDR3 is TGTGCCAGCAGTTACTCGAAGGAGGGTCGAAAGACCCAGTACTTC.

The chain employs TRBV9 and TRBJ2-1; TRBD2 matches at 8 bases. The J segment lost 10 bases and the V segment lost 0 bases, leaving 12 bases of the junction unmatched. The CDR3 covers 16 residues. Germline V gene data show CDR1 as SGDLS and CDR2 as YYNGEE. CDR3 coding DNA: TGTGCCAGCAGCGTAGGGCCCACTAGCGGCCGTACCGAGCAGTTCTTC. Its translation is CASSVGPTSGRTEQFF. Full variable domain (remainder filled in from reference TRBV9 and TRBJ2-1): DSGVTQTPKHLITATGQRVTLRCSPRSGDLSVYWYQQSLDQGLQFLIQYYNGEERAKGNILERFSAQQFPDLHSELNLSSLELGDSALYFCASSVGPTSGRTEQFFGPGTRLTVL.

The gene calls are TRBV7-9 and TRBJ2-2, with TRBD2 as a possible D gene (6 bases). Looked up from germline, CDR1 is SEHNR and CDR2 is FQNEAQ (reference sequence). The CDR3 has 15 amino acids. The V end was cut by 2 bases, the J end by 0 bases, with 7 bases between. In DNA form, the CDR3 reads TGTGCCAGCAGCTTACGGGGGACGAACACCGGGGAGCTGTTTTTT. This encodes CASSLRGTNTGELFF.

This rearrangement joins TRBV24-1 to TRBJ2-1; 8 bases match TRBD1. V dropped 4 bases and J dropped 6; count of bases not matched to a gene: 10. This CDR3 contains 16 residues. Germline CDR1 reads KGHDR; CDR2 reads SFDVKD. The CDR3 spells CATSEPGTGWSNEQFF. DNA for the CDR3: TGTGCCACCAGTGAGCCCGGGACAGGTTGGTCCAATGAGCAGTTCTTC.

CDR3 in amino acids: CASSPRGLYTDTQYF. CDR3 DNA: TGTGCCAGCAGTCCCAGGGGCCTTTACACAGATACGCAGTATTTT. The chain combines TRBV28 with TRBJ2-3, with D maybe TRBD1 (6 bases). This CDR3 is built from 15 residues. Looked up from germline, CDR1 is MDHEN and CDR2 is SYDVKM. Trimming took off 5 bases at V and 2 bases at J, with 14 bases between the two ends.

The chain has TRBV30 and TRBJ2-7; D not certain. There are 11 residues in the CDR3. In germline, CDR1 is GTSNPN, CDR2 SVGIG (reference sequence). V was cut by 1 base and J by 5 bases, with 6 bases left in between. CDR3: CAWSEENEQYF. DNA for the CDR3: TGTGCCTGGAGTGAGGAGAACGAGCAGTACTTC.

This chain joins TRBV19 and TRBJ1-5; 7 bases map to TRBD1. The CDR3 loop spans 15 amino acids. Trimming removed 6 bases from V and 6 bases from J; junction bases left unmatched: 11. CDR1 is LNHDA and CDR2 is SQIVND in the germline V gene (reference sequence). The CDR3 DNA sequence: TGTGCCAGTAGCTCAGGGGGAAATTGGCGTCAGCCCCAGCATTTT. This sequence encodes CASSSGGNWRQPQHF.

The gene calls are TRBV25-1 and TRBJ1-4; a possible D gene is TRBD1 (6 bases). V lost 1 base and J 8 bases, leaving 23 bases between the germline ends. CDR1 is MGHDK and CDR2 is SYGVNS in the germline V gene. The CDR3 sequence is 18 residues long. Written as DNA, the CDR3 is TGTGCCAGCAGTGAATCCTATGGGCAGGGCCGAGGGGGAGAAAAACTGTTTTTT. It encodes CASSESYGQGRGGEKLFF.

This clone was recorded only once. The V gene is TRBV5-8, the J gene TRBJ2-2, with D unresolved. The ends were cut back, 0 bases at V and 5 bases at J, with 11 bases in the middle. Germline lookup yields CDR1 SGHTS and CDR2 YDEGEE. The CDR3 extends over 15 amino acids. The CDR3 nucleotides read TGTGCCAGCAGCTTGGGGCAGTCGCGGACCGGGGAGCTGTTTTTT. The encoded protein is CASSLGQSRTGELFF. Together with reference TRBV5-8 and TRBJ2-2, the CDR3 gives the full variable domain: EAGVTQSPTHLIKTRGQQATLRCSPISGHTSVYWYQQALGLGLQFLLWYDEGEERNRGNFPPRFSGRQFPNYSSELNVNALELEDSALYLCASSLGQSRTGELFFGEGSRLTVL.

Here the CDR3 DNA reads TGTGCCAGCAGCGCACAGGGACAGTTGAACACTGAAGCTTTCTTT. This gives the protein CASSAQGQLNTEAFF. The chain employs TRBV7-8 and TRBJ1-1, with 7 bases identical to TRBD1. The CDR3 length is 15 residues. Germline trimming cut 5 bases from V and 0 bases from J; bases unmatched to any gene: 6. CDR1 is SGHVS and CDR2 is FQNEAQ in the germline V gene.

The chain is built from TRBV9 and TRBJ1-3; no clear D gene. From germline, CDR1 is SGDLS and CDR2 YYNGEE. V lost 2 bases, J lost 4 bases, and 10 bases lay in between. This CDR3 comprises 14 residues. CDR3 sequence (DNA): TGTGCCAGCAGCGTTGAGGGAATCGGAAACACCATATATTTT. Residues: CASSVEGIGNTIYF.

This clone was seen only a few times. The gene calls are TRBV5-4 and TRBJ1-1; 8 bases map to TRBD1. Germline V gene sequence: CDR1 SGHNT, CDR2 YYREEE (reference sequence). This CDR3 is built from 13 residues. The V gene end was trimmed by 5 bases and the J gene end by 8 bases; junction bases not matched to a gene: 8. The CDR3 reads CASSRTGWREAFF. The CDR3 DNA is TGTGCCAGCAGTCGGACAGGGTGGAGAGAAGCTTTCTTT.

The chain couples TRBV27 to TRBJ2-7; 7 bases are a match to TRBD1. Germline trimming cut 5 bases from V and 3 bases from J; bases unmatched to any gene: 4. Looked up from germline, CDR1 is MNHEY and CDR2 is SMNVEV (reference sequence). The CDR3 runs 13 residues. DNA for the CDR3: TGTGCCAGCAGTCCCTGGGACAGCTACGAGCAGTACTTC. Its translation is CASSPWDSYEQYF.

The V gene is TRBV5-6, the J gene TRBJ2-4, with TRBD2 matching over 10 bases. With 2 bases clipped from V and 6 bases from J, the junction kept 8 bases outside the gene matches. The CDR3 has 16 amino acids. CDR1 is SGHDT, CDR2 YYEEEE, per germline. The CDR3 DNA follows: TGTGCCAGCAGCTTACTCCTAGCGGGAGCTGGAAACATTCAGTACTTC. Amino acids: CASSLLLAGAGNIQYF.

The CDR3 region has the DNA TGTGCCAGCTCGGCCGGGACAGGGTGGATAGTTACGCAGTATTTT. Residues: CASSAGTGWIVTQYF. The chain has TRBV18 and TRBJ2-3, with 9 bases identical to TRBD1. This CDR3 is built from 15 residues. Germline CDR1 and CDR2: KGHSH and LQKENI. V shed 6 bases and J 8 bases; nucleotides not matched to a gene: 12.

The rearrangement joins TRBV19 to TRBJ1-5; D remains ambiguous. Germline values: CDR1 LNHDA, CDR2 SQIVND (reference sequence). This CDR3 region has 24 residues. Trimming took 3 bases from V and 0 from J, leaving 36 bases between them. CDR3 loop: CASSILGSGEQFFLGTYSNQPQHF. The CDR3 region has the DNA TGTGCCAGTAGTATTCTGGGGTCTGGGGAGCAATTTTTCCTCGGAACATATAGCAATCAGCCCCAGCATTTT.

This clone came up once. The chain uses TRBV27 and TRBJ2-1; tentatively, D is TRBD2 (6 bases). This CDR3 region has 14 residues. V was cut by 7 bases and J by 0 bases, with 10 bases left in between. CDR1 is MNHEY, CDR2 SMNVEV, per germline (reference sequence). CDR3 amino acids: CASTGLNSYNEQFF. The CDR3 nucleotides read TGTGCCAGCACCGGACTAAACTCCTACAATGAGCAGTTCTTC.

The chain is built from TRBV19 and TRBJ1-5, with 7 nucleotides matching TRBD1. Per germline, CDR1 LNHDA and CDR2 SQIVND (reference sequence). The CDR3 sequence is 15 residues long. Trimming removed 3 bases from V and 6 bases from J; junction bases left unmatched: 8. The CDR3 nucleotides are TGTGCCAGTAGTATCCTGGCAGGGGGAGGTCAGCCCCAGCATTTT. It encodes CASSILAGGGQPQHF.

J is TRBJ2-2 and V is TRBV28; D is uncertain. Per the germline V gene, CDR1 is MDHEN and CDR2 is SYDVKM. CDR3 size: 15 residues. The V and J ends lost 3 bases and 2 bases respectively, with 10 bases between them. The CDR3 region is CASSFGLSNTGELFF. The CDR3 bases are TGTGCCAGCAGTTTTGGGCTCTCTAACACCGGGGAGCTGTTTTTT.